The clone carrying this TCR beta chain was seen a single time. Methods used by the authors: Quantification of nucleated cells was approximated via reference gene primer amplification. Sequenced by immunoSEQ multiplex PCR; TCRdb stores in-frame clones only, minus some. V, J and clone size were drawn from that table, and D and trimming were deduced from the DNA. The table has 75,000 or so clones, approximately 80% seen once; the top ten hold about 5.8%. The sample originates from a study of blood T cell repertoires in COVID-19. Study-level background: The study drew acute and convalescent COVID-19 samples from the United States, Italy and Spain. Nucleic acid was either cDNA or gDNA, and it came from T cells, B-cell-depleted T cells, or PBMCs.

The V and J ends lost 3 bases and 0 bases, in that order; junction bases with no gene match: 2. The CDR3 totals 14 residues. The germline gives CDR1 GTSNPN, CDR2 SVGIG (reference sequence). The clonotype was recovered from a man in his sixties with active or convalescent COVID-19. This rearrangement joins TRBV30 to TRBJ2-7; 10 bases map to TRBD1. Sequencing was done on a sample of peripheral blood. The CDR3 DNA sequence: TGTGCCTGGAGCCGGGACAGGGGCTCCTACGAGCAGTACTTC. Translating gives CAWSRDRGSYEQYF.